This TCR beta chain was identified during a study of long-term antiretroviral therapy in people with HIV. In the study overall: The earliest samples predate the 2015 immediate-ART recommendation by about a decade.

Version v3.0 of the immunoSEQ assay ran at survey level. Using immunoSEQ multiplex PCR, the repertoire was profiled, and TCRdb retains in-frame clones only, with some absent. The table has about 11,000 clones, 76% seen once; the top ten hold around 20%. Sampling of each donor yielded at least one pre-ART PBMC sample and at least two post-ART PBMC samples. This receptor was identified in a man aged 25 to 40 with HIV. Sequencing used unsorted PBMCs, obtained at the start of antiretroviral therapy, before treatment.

This chain's CDR3 is CASSPLYEPPGELFF. The DNA of the CDR3 is TGTGCCAGCAGTCCACTATACGAACCCCCCGGGGAGCTGTTTTTT. The chain combines TRBV27 with TRBJ2-2; no clear D gene. The V gene lost 5 bases and the J gene lost 6 bases, with 16 bases spanning the gap. CDR1 is MNHEY, CDR2 SMNVEV, per germline (reference sequence). There are 15 residues in the CDR3.